These T cell receptor beta chains were read from a single sample in a study of T-cell memory formation after mild COVID-19. Each CDR3 protein gets one entry after TCRdb re-called the 5' RACE reads with MiXCR. The table shows fewer than 550,000 distinct CDR3 sequences, with approximately 20% occurring only once. The sample taken for sequencing was PBMCs or a T cell subset sorted from them (not recorded which). These receptors all come from an adult woman who had mild COVID-19 (a few samples of this study predate the infection). Cell type and time point are not known. The CDR3 runs from the conserved cysteine through the conserved F or W. A D gene is named only where the DNA matches it firmly. Clone size is stated in some rows and not others, as once, few, many or a class when expanded.

>TRBD2|TRBJ2-1|TRBV5-1|.
CASSSGLASQSYNEQFF
TGCGCCAGCAGCAGCGGACTAGCGAGCCAGTCCTACAATGAGCAGTTCTTC
>TRBD1|TRBJ1-2|TRBV6-5|.
CASRPQGGANYGYTF
TGTGCCAGCAGACCACAGGGGGGAGCTAACTATGGCTACACCTTC
>.|TRBJ2-1|TRBV25-1|.
CASSRAGFNEQFF
TGTGCCAGCAGTAGGGCAGGTTTCAATGAGCAGTTCTTC
>.|TRBJ2-7|TRBV5-1|.
CASSLGTASGEQYF
TGCGCCAGCAGCTTGGGGACAGCGTCTGGTGAGCAGTACTTC
>.|TRBJ1-1|TRBV5-1|many
CASSSPNTGAEAFF
TGCGCCAGCAGCTCCCCAAATACCGGCGCTGAAGCTTTCTTT
>.|TRBJ1-2|TRBV30|.
CAWSVQGRGYGYTF
TGTGCCTGGAGTGTACAGGGTAGAGGCTATGGCTACACCTTC
>TRBD1|TRBJ1-6|TRBV4-2|.
CASSQGTGDSYNSPLHF
TGTGCCAGCAGCCAAGGGACAGGGGACTCCTATAATTCACCCCTCCACTTT
>TRBD1|TRBJ2-5|TRBV3-1|few
CASSPTGRETQYF
TGTGCCAGCAGCCCGACAGGGCGGGAGACCCAGTACTTC
>.|TRBJ2-3|TRBV12-3/TRBV12-4|.
CASTIEGQGTDTQYF
TGTGCCAGCACCATCGAGGGTCAGGGCACAGATACGCAGTATTTT
>.|TRBJ1-1|TRBV20-1|.
CSARDKEAFF
TGCAGTGCTAGAGACAAAGAAGCTTTCTTT
>.|TRBJ2-2|TRBV5-1|.
CASTRGVNTGELFF
TGCGCCAGTACCAGGGGGGTGAACACCGGGGAGCTGTTTTTT
>.|TRBJ2-5|TRBV7-3|.
CASSLMNGGETQYF
TGTGCCAGCAGCTTAATGAATGGGGGGGAGACCCAGTACTTC
>TRBD2|TRBJ2-3|TRBV11-2|few
CASSPSGLDTDTQYF
TGTGCCAGCAGCCCTAGCGGCCTAGACACAGATACGCAGTATTTT
>.|TRBJ1-5|TRBV6-1|once
CASSEAYGRHNQPQHF
TGTGCCAGCAGTGAAGCGTACGGCAGGCACAATCAGCCCCAGCATTTT
>TRBD2|TRBJ2-1|TRBV24-1|few
CATSDPPSGRAYNEQFF
TGTGCCACCAGTGATCCCCCTAGCGGGAGGGCCTACAATGAGCAGTTCTTC
>.|TRBJ2-3|TRBV5-1|.
CASSGGTGADTQYF
TGCGCCAGCAGCGGGGGGACGGGGGCGGATACGCAGTATTTT
>.|TRBJ1-1|TRBV4-3|.
CASSQETAGLTEAFF
TGCGCCAGCAGCCAAGAAACAGCAGGGCTCACTGAAGCTTTCTTT
>.|TRBJ2-1|TRBV2|few
CASSKRGAYNEQFF
TGTGCCAGCAGTAAGAGAGGAGCCTACAATGAGCAGTTCTTC
>.|TRBJ1-3|TRBV18|.
CASSQKDSGNTIYF
TGTGCCAGCTCACAAAAGGACAGCGGAAACACCATATATTTT
>.|TRBJ1-3|TRBV25-1|.
CASSGIEGAPLNTIYF
TGTGCCAGCAGTGGTATAGAGGGTGCCCCTTTAAACACCATATATTTT
>.|TRBJ1-5|TRBV10-3|.
CAISVGATSNQPQHF
TGTGCCATCAGTGTTGGAGCCACTAGCAATCAGCCCCAGCATTTT
>TRBD2|TRBJ2-1|TRBV20-1|.
CSAGGSGGASYNEQFF
TGCAGTGCAGGAGGAAGCGGGGGGGCCTCCTACAATGAGCAGTTCTTC
>TRBD2|TRBJ2-7|TRBV5-1|.
CASSIGTSGRTDEQYF
TGCGCCAGCAGCATCGGGACTAGCGGGAGAACGGACGAGCAGTACTTC